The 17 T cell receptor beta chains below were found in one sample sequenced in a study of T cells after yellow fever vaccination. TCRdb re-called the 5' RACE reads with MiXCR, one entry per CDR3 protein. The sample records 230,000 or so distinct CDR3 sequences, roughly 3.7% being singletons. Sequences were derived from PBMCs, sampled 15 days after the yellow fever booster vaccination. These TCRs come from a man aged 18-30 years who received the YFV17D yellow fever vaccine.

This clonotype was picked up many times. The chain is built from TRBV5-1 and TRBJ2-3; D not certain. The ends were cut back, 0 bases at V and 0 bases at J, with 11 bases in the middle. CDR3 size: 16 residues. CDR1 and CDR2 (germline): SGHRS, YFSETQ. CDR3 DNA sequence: TGCGCCAGCAGCTTGGCCGGCGATACCAGCACAGATACGCAGTATTTT. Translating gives CASSLAGDTSTDTQYF.

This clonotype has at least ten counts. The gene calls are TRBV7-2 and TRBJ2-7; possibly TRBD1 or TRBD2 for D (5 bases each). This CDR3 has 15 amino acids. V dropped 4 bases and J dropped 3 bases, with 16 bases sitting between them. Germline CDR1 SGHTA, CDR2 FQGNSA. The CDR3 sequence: CASSSYLGEGYEQYF. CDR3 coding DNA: TGTGCCAGCAGCTCCTACCTGGGGGAAGGCTACGAGCAGTACTTC.

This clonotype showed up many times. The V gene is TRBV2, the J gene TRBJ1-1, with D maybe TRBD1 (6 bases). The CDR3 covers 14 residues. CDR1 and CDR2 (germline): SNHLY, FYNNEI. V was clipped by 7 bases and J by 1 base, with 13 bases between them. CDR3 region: CASTAEGGNTEAFF. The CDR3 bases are TGTGCCAGCACAGCCGAAGGGGGGAACACTGAAGCTTTCTTT.

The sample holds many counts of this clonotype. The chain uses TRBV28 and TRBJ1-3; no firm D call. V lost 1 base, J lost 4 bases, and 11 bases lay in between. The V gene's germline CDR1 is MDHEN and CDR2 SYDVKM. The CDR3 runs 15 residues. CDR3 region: CASSLFLALGNTIYF. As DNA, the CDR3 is TGTGCCAGCAGTTTATTTCTGGCGCTGGGAAACACCATATATTTT.

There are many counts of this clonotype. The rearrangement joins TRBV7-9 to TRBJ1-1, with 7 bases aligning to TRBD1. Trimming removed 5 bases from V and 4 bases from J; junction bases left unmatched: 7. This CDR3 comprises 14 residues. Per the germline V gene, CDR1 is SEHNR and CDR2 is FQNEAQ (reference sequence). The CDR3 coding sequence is TGTGCCAGCAGCCCCCCCCCAGGGGGCACTGAAGCTTTCTTT. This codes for CASSPPPGGTEAFF.

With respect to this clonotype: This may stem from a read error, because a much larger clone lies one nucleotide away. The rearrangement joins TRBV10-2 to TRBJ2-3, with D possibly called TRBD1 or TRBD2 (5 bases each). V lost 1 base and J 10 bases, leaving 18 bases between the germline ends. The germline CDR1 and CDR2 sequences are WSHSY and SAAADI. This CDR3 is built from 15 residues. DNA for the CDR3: TGCGCCAGCAGTGAGTGGGGGTCCATCAATTTGGCGCAGTATTTT. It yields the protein CASSEWGSINLAQYF.

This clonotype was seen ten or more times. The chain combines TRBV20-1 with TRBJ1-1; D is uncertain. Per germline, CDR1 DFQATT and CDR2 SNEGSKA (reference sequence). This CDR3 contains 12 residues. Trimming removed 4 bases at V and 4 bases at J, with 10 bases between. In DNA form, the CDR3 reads TGCAGTGCTAAAGCCGGAGGCACTGAAGCTTTCTTT. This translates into CSAKAGGTEAFF.

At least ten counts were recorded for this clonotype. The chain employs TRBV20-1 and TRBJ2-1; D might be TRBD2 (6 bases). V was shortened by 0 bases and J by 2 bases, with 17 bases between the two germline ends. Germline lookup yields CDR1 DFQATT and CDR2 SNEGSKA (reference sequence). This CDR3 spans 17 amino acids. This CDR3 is CSARELYISGAYNEQFF. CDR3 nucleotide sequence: TGCAGTGCTAGAGAACTTTACATATCGGGGGCCTACAATGAGCAGTTCTTC.

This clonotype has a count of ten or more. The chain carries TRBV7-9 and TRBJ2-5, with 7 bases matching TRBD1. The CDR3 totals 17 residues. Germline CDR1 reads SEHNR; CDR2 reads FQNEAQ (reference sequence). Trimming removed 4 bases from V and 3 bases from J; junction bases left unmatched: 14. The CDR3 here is CASSSSPGQAHKETQYF. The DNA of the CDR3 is TGTGCCAGCAGCTCCTCTCCCGGACAGGCCCACAAAGAGACCCAGTACTTC.

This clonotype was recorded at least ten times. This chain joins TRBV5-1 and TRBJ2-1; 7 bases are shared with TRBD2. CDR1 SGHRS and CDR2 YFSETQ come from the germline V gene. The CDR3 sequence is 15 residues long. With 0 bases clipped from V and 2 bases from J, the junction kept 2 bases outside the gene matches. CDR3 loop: CASSLAGRAYNEQFF. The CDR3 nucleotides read TGCGCCAGCAGCTTGGCAGGGAGGGCCTACAATGAGCAGTTCTTC.

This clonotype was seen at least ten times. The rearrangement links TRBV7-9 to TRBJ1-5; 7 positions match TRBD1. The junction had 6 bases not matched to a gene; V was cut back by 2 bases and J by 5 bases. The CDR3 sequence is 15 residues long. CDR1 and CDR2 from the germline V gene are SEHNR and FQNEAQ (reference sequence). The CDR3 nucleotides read TGTGCCAGCAGCTTATCGACAGGGTGGGATCAGCCCCAGCATTTT. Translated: CASSLSTGWDQPQHF. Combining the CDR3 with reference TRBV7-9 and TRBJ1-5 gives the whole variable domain DTGVSQNPRHKITKRGQNVTFRCDPISEHNRLYWYRQTLGQGPEFLTYFQNEAQLEKSRLLSDRFSAERPKGSFSTLEIQRTEQGDSAMYLCASSLSTGWDQPQHFGDGTRLSIL.

This chain's CDR3 is CASSLAGSGQPQHF. The CDR3, as DNA: TGTGCCAGCAGCTTGGCAGGGAGTGGTCAGCCCCAGCATTTT. This rearrangement joins TRBV5-4 to TRBJ1-5; D possibly corresponds to TRBD1 (5 bases). Germline CDR1 is SGHNT and CDR2 is YYREEE (reference sequence). The CDR3 is 14 residues long. The ends were cut back, 0 bases at V and 6 bases at J, with 10 bases in the middle.

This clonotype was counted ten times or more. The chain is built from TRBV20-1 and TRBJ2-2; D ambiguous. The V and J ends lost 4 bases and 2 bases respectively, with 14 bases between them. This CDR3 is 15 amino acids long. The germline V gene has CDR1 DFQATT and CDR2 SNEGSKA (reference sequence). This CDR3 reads CSATKTIKNTGELFF. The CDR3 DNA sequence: TGCAGTGCTACCAAAACGATCAAAAACACCGGGGAGCTGTTTTTT.

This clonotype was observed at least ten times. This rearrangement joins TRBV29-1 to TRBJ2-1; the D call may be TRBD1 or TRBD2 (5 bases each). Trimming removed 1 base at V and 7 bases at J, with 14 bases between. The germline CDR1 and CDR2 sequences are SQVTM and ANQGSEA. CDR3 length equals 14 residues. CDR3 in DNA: TGCAGCGTTGAAGTGGCAGGGTGGAGGAATGAGCAGTTCTTC. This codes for CSVEVAGWRNEQFF.

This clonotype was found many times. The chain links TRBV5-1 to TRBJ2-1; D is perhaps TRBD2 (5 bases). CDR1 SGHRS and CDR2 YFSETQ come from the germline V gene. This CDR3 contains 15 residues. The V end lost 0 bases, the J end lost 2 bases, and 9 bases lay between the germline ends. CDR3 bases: TGCGCCAGCAGCTTGGCCGGGGAAACCTACAATGAGCAGTTCTTC. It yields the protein CASSLAGETYNEQFF.

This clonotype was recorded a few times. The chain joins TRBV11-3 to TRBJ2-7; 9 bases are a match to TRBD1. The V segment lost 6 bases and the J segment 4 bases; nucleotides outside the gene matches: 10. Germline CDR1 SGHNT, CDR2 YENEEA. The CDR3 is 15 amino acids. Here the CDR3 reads CASSQGRTGDYEQYF. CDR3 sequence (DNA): TGTGCCAGCAGTCAAGGTCGGACAGGGGATTACGAGCAGTACTTC. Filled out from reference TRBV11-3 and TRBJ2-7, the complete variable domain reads EAGVVQSPRYKIIEKKQPVAFWCNPISGHNTLYWYLQNLGQGPELLIRYENEEAVDDSQLPKDRFSAERLKGVDSTLKIQPAELGDSAVYLCASSQGRTGDYEQYFGPGTRLTVT.

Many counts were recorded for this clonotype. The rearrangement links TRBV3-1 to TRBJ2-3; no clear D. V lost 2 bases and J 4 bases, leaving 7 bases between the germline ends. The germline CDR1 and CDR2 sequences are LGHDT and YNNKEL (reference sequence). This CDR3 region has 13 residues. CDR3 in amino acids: CASSQQIPDTQYF. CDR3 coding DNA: TGTGCCAGCAGCCAACAGATACCAGATACGCAGTATTTT.